This T cell receptor (beta chain) derives from a study of CXCR3-negative and CXCR3-positive naive CD8 T cells. General observations from the study: Both naive subsets had comparably high diversity; memory CD8+ cells much lower. CXCR3-positive naive cells carried more hydrophobic TRB CDR3s than CXCR3-negative naive cells did.

Points on this clonotype: Its antigen remains unknown.

It was by 5' RACE with UMI labels that the TRB cDNA libraries were prepared. Using the 5' RACE reads, TCRdb records one entry per CDR3 protein without DNA. The sample totals tens of thousands of distinct CDR3 sequences. Germline V gives CDR1 MNHEY, CDR2 SVGEGT. CDR3 length: 13 residues. This receptor was identified in a human donor in good health. Some clones in this sample may be carry-over from other donors' samples. The sample was naive CXCR3- CD8+ T cells from blood. Subset specified: CD45RO-CCR7+CD27+CD95- naive CD8+ T cells lacking CXCR3 (TNR3-). This chain connects TRBV6-2 or TRBV6-3 to TRBJ2-7; there is no DNA to check the TCRdb D call of TRBD2. This CDR3 is CASSYGGVYEQYF.